This paragraph covers one T cell receptor beta chain sequence. The data stem from a study of blood T cell repertoires in COVID-19. The assay was immunoSEQ multiplex PCR, and TCRdb's table has in-frame clones only and misses some. The sample has roughly 350,000 clones; approximately 87% are singletons. CDR1 and CDR2 (germline): SGHAT, FQNNGV. The length of the CDR3 is 14 residues. Trimming removed 3 bases from V and 1 base from J, with 6 bases in between. The gene calls are TRBV11-2 and TRBJ2-2, with unresolved D. The receptor was derived from a woman aged 45-60 years with active or convalescent COVID-19. Input material: peripheral blood. CDR3 bases: TGTGCCAGCAGCTTCTACAGGAACACCGGGGAGCTGTTTTTT. It specifies CASSFYRNTGELFF.